The source of this TCR beta chain is a study of blood T cells in healthy people across ages. Broader study findings: Across samples, TCR beta diversity tracked strongly with naive T cell percentage.

Details on this clonotype: Its antigen is unidentified.

For the second PCR, which ran for roughly 6 to 12 cycles, a sample-barcoded 5' primer and a J-beta primer mix were used. A template-switch adaptor that had 12 random nucleotides put a tag on each cDNA molecule. TCRdb reprocessed the 5' RACE reads via MiXCR and lists one record per CDR3 protein. In the table there are 1.5 million to 2 million distinct CDR3 sequences, 40% to 55% of which are singletons. The V gene lost 7 bases and the J gene lost 4 bases, with 12 bases spanning the gap. CDR3 length: 13 residues. The specimen was blood. V and J are TRBV12-3 or TRBV12-4 and TRBJ2-3; possible D gene TRBD2, 6 bases. This receptor was taken from a woman between 40 and 55 years old in good health. CDR3 loop: CASTRGSADTQYF. The CDR3 DNA sequence: TGTGCCAGCACGCGGGGTTCGGCAGATACGCAGTATTTT.